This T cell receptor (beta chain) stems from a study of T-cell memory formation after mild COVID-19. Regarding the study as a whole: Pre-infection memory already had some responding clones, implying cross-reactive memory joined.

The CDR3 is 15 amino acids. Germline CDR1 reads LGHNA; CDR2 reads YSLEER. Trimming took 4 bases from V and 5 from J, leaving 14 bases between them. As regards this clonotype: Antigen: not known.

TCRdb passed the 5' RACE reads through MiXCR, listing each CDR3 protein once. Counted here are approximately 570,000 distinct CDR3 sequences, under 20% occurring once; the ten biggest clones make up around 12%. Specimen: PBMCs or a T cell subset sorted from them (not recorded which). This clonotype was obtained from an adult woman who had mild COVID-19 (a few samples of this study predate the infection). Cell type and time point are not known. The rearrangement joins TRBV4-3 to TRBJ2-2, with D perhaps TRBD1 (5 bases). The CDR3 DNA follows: TGCGCCAGCAGCCTCCCCCCCCCAGGGACCGGGGAGCTGTTTTTT. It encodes CASSLPPPGTGELFF.